This TCR beta chain was observed in a study of blood T cell repertoires in COVID-19. Across the study: COVID-19 samples collected from the United States, Italy and Spain covered acute and convalescent phases. Nucleic acid was either cDNA or gDNA, and it came from T cells, B-cell-depleted T cells, or PBMCs.

This CDR3 region has 15 residues. The V gene end was trimmed by 5 bases and the J gene end by 7 bases; junction bases not matched to a gene: 9. CDR1 SGHTA and CDR2 FQGNSA come from the germline V gene. Methods used by the authors: Reference gene primer amplification in the assay estimated nucleated cell counts. The table came from immunoSEQ multiplex PCR; TCRdb's copy has only in-frame clones and leaves some out. V and J calls and clone size are as listed in that table; D and trimming were resolved from the DNA. This table holds under 400,000 clones, around 88% found once. The sequenced sample consisted of peripheral blood. The TCR was taken from a woman under 40 with COVID-19, enrolled during active disease. The chain recombines TRBV7-2 with TRBJ1-5, with TRBD1 matching over 9 bases. The CDR3 protein is CASSPGQGIWQPQHF. The CDR3 region has the DNA TGTGCCAGCAGCCCAGGACAGGGGATTTGGCAGCCCCAGCATTTT. The variable domain in full, with the rest retrieved from reference TRBV7-2 and TRBJ1-5, is GAGVSQSPSNKVTEKGKDVELRCDPISGHTALYWYRQSLGQGLEFLIYFQGNSAPDKSGLPSDRFSAERTGGSVSTLTIQRTQQEDSAVYLCASSPGQGIWQPQHFGDGTRLSIL.